This TCR beta chain emerged from a study of persistence of HIV-infected CD4 T cells (TCRdb year 2020). The study in broad terms: The study isolated CMV- and HIV-1 Gag-responding CD4+ T cells from ART-treated individuals to examine antigen-driven clonal expansion of HIV-1-infected cells. Proviral sequencing was used to assess clonality among infected cells, whereas TCRbeta sequencing gauged the clonality of all cells within each sorted population. For the TCR cluster analysis across participants, about 8 participants were included for CMV and six or seven participants for Gag. Peripheral blood samples of up to about 180 mL were obtained at multiple time points, with the exception of a couple of participants, for whom leukapheresis was performed at a single time point. The median time participants had been on suppressive ART was 8 years. Overall results and qualifications from the work: TCRbeta richness in CMV- and Gag-responding cells was significantly lower than in anti-CD3/anti-CD28-responding cells; CMV-responding cells had higher oligoclonality than CD3/CD28-stimulated and Gag-responding cells. Within the same sorted populations, TCR oligoclonality correlated with proviral oligoclonality. Restriction of bulk TCR analyses to the rare CMV-responding cells that actually carried HIV-1 proviruses was not possible. Antigen-responding cells were enriched for degenerate expanded CDR3beta sequences, which suggests convergent selection of CD4+ responses to CMV and Gag. Only a small number of individuals took part in the study, and the range of antigens tested was limited.

The sample's treatment or condition label, in plain terms: suppressive antiretroviral therapy. Lysates of CMV-infected fibroblasts were used at 8 to 10 ug/mL for cell stimulation. Memory CD4+ T cells that did not respond, being CD40L-negative, CD69-negative and CD45RO-high, were sorted as memory populations depleted of antigen-responding cells. Participants were HIV-1-infected adults who started suppressive ART during chronic infection. Participants had undetectable plasma HIV-1 RNA below 50 copies/mL for at least 4 years. To be included, participants needed a CD4+ T cell count above 400 cells/uL and a positive CMV serology. Before stimulation, PBMCs were isolated using density centrifugation and depleted of CD8+ T cells. For less than 20 hours, CD8-depleted PBMCs were stimulated with anti-CD28/CD49d costimulation, a CD40-blocking antibody, and enfuvirtide, which was added to prevent new infections. Cells were sorted on a Beckman Coulter MoFlo Legacy or XDP sorter, with propidium iodide excluding dead cells. Genomic DNA was extracted using the QIAamp DNA Mini Kit for samples with more than one million cells and using the Quick-DNA Microprep Kit for all other samples.

Concerning this clone itself: The antigen this receptor binds is unknown. No base-level quality is on record; no much larger clone is a single base apart.

The immunoSEQ hsTCRB assay version 4 in survey mode was used to sequence TCRbeta repertoires from genomic DNA. Genomic DNA was diluted to roughly 9.8 ng/uL, using up to roughly 1 ug per sample for TCRbeta sequencing. Processing in the source paper ran as follows. TCRbeta data analysis was done in ImmunoSeq Analyzer 3.0, and diversity was calculated on productive nucleotide rearrangements. Lower-bound TCR diversity was estimated with the improved Chao index, and clonality with the Gini coefficient using the Immunarch R package. When different nucleotide rearrangements encoded the same CDR3beta amino acid sequence, each rearrangement was treated as a distinct clonotype. Differential abundance analysis identified TCRbeta sequences significantly enriched in antigen-responding cells relative to anti-CD3/anti-CD28-activated cells. TCRs were clustered by predicted peptide-MHC specificity with GLIPH2, both within individual participants and across merged participant data sets. As stored in TCRdb, this immuneACCESS dataset retains in-frame rearrangements with V and J assigned. A fraction of the clones does not appear; measured against another copy, unresolved V genes explain less than half of the discrepancy, and the remainder lacks a known reason. Clonal size and the V and J genes are those of that table, whereas D and trimming came from the DNA. For this sample there are over 25,000 clones; about four fifths appear just once. The top ten hold just over 0.85% of the sample.

Unmatched junction bases come to 18, with V trimmed by 5 bases and J by 7 bases. The germline V gene provides CDR1 SGHTA and CDR2 FQGNSA. The CDR3, from cysteine to phenylalanine, totals 18 residues. The DNA shown is the 54-base CDR3, in frame from base 1. The rearrangement combines TRBV7-2 with TRBJ2-4; TRBD2 lines up with 9 middle nucleotides. The TCR originated in an adult man with HIV who was CMV-seropositive. The material sequenced was CD4+ T cells sorted from PBMCs after 18-hour stimulation, taken from a patient who received antiretroviral therapy. Read against the paper, the sample's cell subset or site label means: CD40L-CD69- CD45RO-high memory CD4 T cells not responding to CMV lysate. In nucleotide form, the sequence is TGTGCCAGCAGCCCTCCCTTCAGTGGGCGGGGGGGCCGCAACATTCAGTACTTC. Its coded protein is CASSPPFSGRGGRNIQYF. Outside the CDR3, residues come from the reference TRBV7-2 and TRBJ2-4 proteins, so the full variable domain is: GAGVSQSPSNKVTEKGKDVELRCDPISGHTALYWYRQSLGQGLEFLIYFQGNSAPDKSGLPSDRFSAERTGGSVSTLTIQRTQQEDSAVYLCASSPPFSGRGGRNIQYFGAGTRLSVL.